This TCR beta chain was observed in a study of blood T cell repertoires in COVID-19. Study-level background: COVID-19 samples, acute and convalescent, were from the United States, Italy and Spain. Nucleic acid was either cDNA or gDNA, and it came from T cells, B-cell-depleted T cells, or PBMCs.

The method was immunoSEQ multiplex PCR; TCRdb's version includes in-frame clones alone and lacks a portion of them. Of about 330,000 clones listed, over 75% were seen once; the top ten hold 5%. This CDR3 contains 15 residues. Trimming stripped 6 bases from V and 0 bases from J, with 15 bases between. The germline V gene has CDR1 SGDLS and CDR2 YYNGEE. Everyone who took part was 18 to 89 years old, and they came from about 25 US areas. Recovered status applied to Cohort 3 donors who had two consecutive negative PCRs. It also applied to those with clearance or with symptom resolution. This clone was picked up a small number of times.

This TCR derives from a man under 40 who had recovered from COVID-19. Sequenced material: PBMCs or T cells enriched from blood (not recorded which). The chain joins TRBV9 to TRBJ1-2; possible D gene TRBD1, 5 bases. The CDR3, as DNA: TGTGCCAGCAACGCACAGGCAGGCCCTAACTATGGCTACACCTTC. Translating gives CASNAQAGPNYGYTF. Combining the CDR3 with reference TRBV9 and TRBJ1-2 gives the whole variable domain DSGVTQTPKHLITATGQRVTLRCSPRSGDLSVYWYQQSLDQGLQFLIQYYNGEERAKGNILERFSAQQFPDLHSELNLSSLELGDSALYFCASNAQAGPNYGYTFGSGTRLTVV.